The 18 T cell receptor beta chains in this list originate from one sample, sequenced in a study of control samples from healthy donors and cancer patients. Sequencing used immunoSEQ multiplex PCR; TCRdb keeps in-frame clones, though not all of them. The profile covers under 100,000 clones, with approximately 95% appearing a single time and around 1.4% taken by the ten largest. The sample consisted of blood. These receptors all stem from a woman aged 25 to 39 in good health.

The rearrangement uses TRBV18 and TRBJ1-5; TRBD1 aligns across 8 bases. Trimming at V came to 6 bases and at J to 6 bases, leaving 10 bases not matched to a gene. CDR3 length: 15 amino acids. Germline V lookup: CDR1 KGHSH, CDR2 LQKENI. The CDR3, as DNA: TGTGCCAGCTCCGGGACAGGCCGTGGGGCTCAGCCCCAGCATTTT. Translation gives CASSGTGRGAQPQHF.

The chain uses TRBV4-1 and TRBJ2-7; 10 bases fit TRBD2. CDR1 is MGHRA and CDR2 is YSYEKL in the germline V gene. Germline trimming cut 2 bases from V and 4 bases from J; bases unmatched to any gene: 5. This CDR3 is built from 15 residues. CDR3 nucleotide sequence: TGCGCCAGCAGCCAATCTAGCGGGAGTGAGTACGAGCAGTACTTC. This gives the protein CASSQSSGSEYEQYF.

CDR3 nucleotide sequence: TGTGCCAGCAGCTTTTCTCGGCTTGCGAACACTGAAGCTTTCTTT. Translating gives CASSFSRLANTEAFF. V and J are TRBV7-8 and TRBJ1-1; D is undetermined. The V and J ends lost 3 bases and 1 base respectively, with 12 bases between them. The CDR3 covers 15 residues. Germline lookup yields CDR1 SGHVS and CDR2 FQNEAQ.

The chain is built from TRBV7-6 and TRBJ2-1; 10 bases map to TRBD1. The CDR3 runs 17 residues. Per germline, CDR1 SGHVS and CDR2 FNYEAQ. V was pared by 2 bases and J by 3 bases, with 7 bases of the junction left unmatched. CDR3 sequence: CASSLWGQGMDYNEQFF. The CDR3 region has the DNA TGTGCCAGCAGCTTATGGGGACAGGGGATGGACTACAATGAGCAGTTCTTC.

This clone has a single count. The chain couples TRBV6-4 to TRBJ1-3, with 10 bases lining up with TRBD1. V lost 2 bases to trimming and J lost 2 bases; unmatched junction nucleotides: 3. Germline lookup yields CDR1 MRHNA and CDR2 SNTAGT. There are 16 residues in the CDR3. The CDR3 reads CASSDRDRGPGNTIYF. CDR3 nucleotide sequence: TGTGCCAGCAGTGACCGGGACAGGGGACCTGGAAACACCATATATTTT.

The chain carries TRBV11-2 and TRBJ2-4; TRBD2 aligns across 9 bases. V gave up 0 bases and J gave up 7 bases; unmatched junction bases: 4. Per the germline V gene, CDR1 is SGHAT and CDR2 is FQNNGV. This CDR3 spans 15 amino acids. DNA for the CDR3: TGTGCCAGCAGCTTAGATCTGGGACTAGCTAACATTCAGTACTTC. Translated: CASSLDLGLANIQYF.

J is TRBJ2-3 and V is TRBV27, with TRBD2 matching over 7 bases. Trimming cost V 5 bases and J 5 bases; bases outside gene matches: 25. CDR1 and CDR2 from the germline V gene are MNHEY and SMNVEV (reference sequence). This CDR3 has 20 residues. CDR3 sequence: CASSPQSGVGAGSARDTQYF. CDR3 nucleotide sequence: TGTGCCAGCAGTCCACAAAGCGGGGTGGGAGCGGGATCCGCTCGAGATACGCAGTATTTT.

This clone was counted only a few times. V gene TRBV27 combines with J gene TRBJ2-2, with 10 bases lining up with TRBD1. After removal of 3 bases from V and 0 bases from J, the junction contained 1 base not matched to a gene. The CDR3 has 16 residues. CDR1 MNHEY and CDR2 SMNVEV come from the germline V gene (reference sequence). The CDR3 region has the DNA TGTGCCAGCAGTTTCGGACAGGGGGCGAACACCGGGGAGCTGTTTTTT. It encodes CASSFGQGANTGELFF.

The rearrangement uses TRBV2 and TRBJ1-1; a possible D gene is TRBD1 (6 bases). This CDR3 contains 14 residues. Trimming removed 6 bases at V and 0 bases at J, with 11 bases between. CDR1 SNHLY and CDR2 FYNNEI come from the germline V gene. CDR3 DNA: TGTGCCAGCAGGGTTGACAGGATGAACACTGAAGCTTTCTTT. The encoded protein is CASRVDRMNTEAFF.

The chain is built from TRBV6-2 or TRBV6-3 and TRBJ2-5; possibly TRBD2 for D (6 bases). This CDR3 has 13 amino acids. Per the germline V gene, CDR1 is MNHEY and CDR2 is SVGEGT. Trimming removed 5 bases at V and 1 base at J, with 8 bases between. CDR3 in amino acids: CASSRDFQETQYF. CDR3 coding DNA: TGTGCCAGCAGTCGGGACTTCCAAGAGACCCAGTACTTC.

The chain is built from TRBV10-3 and TRBJ2-7, with a possible D match to TRBD1 (5 bases). The germline V gene has CDR1 ENHRY and CDR2 SYGVKD. Deletions cut 3 bases from V and 4 bases from J, with 10 bases between. This CDR3 contains 13 residues. In DNA form, the CDR3 reads TGTGCCATCAGTGACAGGGAAAGTTACGAGCAGTACTTC. It encodes CAISDRESYEQYF.

The chain has TRBV6-5 and TRBJ1-2, with D tentatively TRBD1 (6 bases). The CDR3 runs 15 residues. With 5 bases removed from V and 6 bases from J, the gap between germline ends came to 19 bases. The germline V gene encodes CDR1 MNHEY and CDR2 SVGAGI. CDR3 protein: CASSTRDNLCDGYTF. The CDR3 DNA reads TGTGCCAGCAGTACCCGGGACAACTTATGCGATGGCTACACCTTC.

The chain employs TRBV2 and TRBJ2-1; 9 nucleotides match TRBD2. Germline V gene sequence: CDR1 SNHLY, CDR2 FYNNEI. The ends lost 4 bases at V and 5 bases at J; junction bases unmatched: 6. This CDR3 has 15 amino acids. The CDR3 spells CASSAGTSFDNEQFF. For the CDR3, the DNA is TGTGCCAGCAGTGCTGGGACTAGCTTTGACAATGAGCAGTTCTTC.

This sequence joins TRBV28 and TRBJ1-1; D might be TRBD1 (6 bases). Trimming pared 6 bases from V and 0 bases from J, leaving 11 bases between. Per the germline V gene, CDR1 is MDHEN and CDR2 is SYDVKM. This CDR3 has 14 residues. CDR3 DNA: TGTGCCAGCAGATCGGACAGCGTGAACACTGAAGCTTTCTTT. Residues: CASRSDSVNTEAFF.

The rearrangement joins TRBV7-2 to TRBJ2-3, with a possible D match to TRBD1 (5 bases). Germline lookup yields CDR1 SGHTA and CDR2 FQGNSA. Trimming cost V 5 bases and J 0 bases, with 15 bases left between them. The CDR3 length is 16 residues. The CDR3 region is CASSPETASSTDTQYF. DNA of the CDR3: TGTGCCAGCAGCCCGGAGACAGCCTCTAGCACAGATACGCAGTATTTT.

This chain joins TRBV9 and TRBJ1-2; unclear D gene. V lost 5 bases and J lost 4, with 12 bases in between. Germline assignment: CDR1 SGDLS and CDR2 YYNGEE. The CDR3 consists of 13 residues. The CDR3 DNA follows: TGTGCCAGCAGGGGAGAGAAGGTCTATGGCTACACCTTC. Translated, it gives CASRGEKVYGYTF.

In DNA, the CDR3 is TGTGCCAGCAGCCCCGTGACGGGAGGCAGGGATGAAGCTTTCTTT. It is translated as CASSPVTGGRDEAFF. The rearrangement links TRBV6-5 to TRBJ1-1; perhaps TRBD1 as D (5 bases). Germline CDR1 MNHEY, CDR2 SVGAGI. The CDR3 is 15 residues long. Trimming pared 6 bases from V and 7 bases from J, leaving 21 bases between.

This clone was recorded once. The chain joins TRBV2 to TRBJ1-2, with D perhaps matching TRBD1 (5 bases). The length of the CDR3 is 14 residues. The ends were cut back, 2 bases at V and 6 bases at J, with 13 bases in the middle. Germline values: CDR1 SNHLY, CDR2 FYNNEI. The CDR3 DNA reads as TGTGCCAGCAGTGAATGGGACCTCCTGGATGGCTACACCTTC. The encoded protein is CASSEWDLLDGYTF.